The entry below describes one T cell receptor beta chain. Its antigen is unidentified. The sample belongs to a study of beta chain features in type 1 diabetes. Study in general: Sorted cells examined across all samples numbered approximately 100 million. Regarding the study as a whole: Whether HLA type affects TCRB rearrangement stayed undetermined in the present work. In comparison with healthy donors, patients had naive, central memory and Treg TCRB repertoires that appeared more similar. In type 1 diabetes patients, VDJ junctions had fewer insertions; deletions at these junctions were more frequent.

Germline V lookup: CDR1 MNHEY, CDR2 SMNVEV (reference sequence). The CDR3 sequence is 14 residues long. Trimming removed 5 bases at V and 4 bases at J, with 14 bases between. Expressed TCRB transcripts got sequenced, as all isolated RNA was reverse transcribed. Measured with immunoSEQ multiplex PCR; TCRdb has only the in-frame clones, and not every one. The sample contains about half a million clones, over 9.5% of which appear only once. The sequence was collected from a young woman in good health. V usage is TRBV27 and J usage is TRBJ2-5; perhaps TRBD2 as D (5 bases). Sequenced: naive CD4+ T cells from blood. The CDR3 DNA reads as TGTGCCAGCAGTGACGGAGCCCTAGCAGAGACCCAGTACTTC. The encoded protein is CASSDGALAETQYF.